One T cell receptor beta chain is described in this entry. This specimen belongs to a study of shared T cell receptors in the human thymus. The repertoire was sequenced with immunoSEQ multiplex PCR; TCRdb's copy has only in-frame clones and lacks some. Of fewer than 700,000 clones detected, more than 75% appear once; the ten largest clones hold about 0.01%. This CDR3 region has 19 residues. CDR1 SGHAT and CDR2 FQNNGV come from the germline V gene. V dropped 2 bases and J dropped 0; count of bases not matched to a gene: 10. The same specimen was also included in a second study, on human thymus T cells. That source adds: Resections were taken during corrective heart surgery, and the thymus tissue came from these. Blood and thymic repertoires both appeared biased in V and J gene usage. Unrelated individuals reportedly shared highly overlapping thymic TCR repertoires.

The sequence derives from a boy under two years old with a congenital heart defect. What was sequenced was thymocytes. The chain couples TRBV11-2 to TRBJ2-1, with TRBD2 identical over 10 bases. CDR3 nucleotides: TGTGCCAGCAGCTTAATCCTAGCGGGAGCGTCTCACTCCTACAATGAGCAGTTCTTC. This gives the protein CASSLILAGASHSYNEQFF.